This T cell receptor beta chain emerged from a study of T cells in Graves' hyperthyroidism and ophthalmopathy. The study's findings and limits: Blood held most thyroid clonotypes expanded above 0.001 frequency. In validation, the model predicted ophthalmopathy. These predictions came a median roughly seven months before onset.

This clonotype appeared many times. What it binds is not known. CDR1 and CDR2 from the germline V gene are MNHEY and SMNVEV (reference sequence). J lost 2 bases, V lost 4 bases, and 7 bases had no gene match. The CDR3 is made up of 15 amino acids. RNA transcripts provided the source from which TCR beta CDR3 regions were amplified. A first-round RT-PCR of the TCR CDR3 used the HTBI primer set. MiXCR, run by TCRdb on the multiplex PCR reads, gives a single entry per CDR3 protein. The sample lists 250,000 to 400,000 distinct CDR3 sequences, roughly 15% occurring once. Ophthalmopathy cases scored 3 or more on the Clinical Activity Score and 4 or more on NOSPECS grade, with duration below 3 months. PBMCs came from 10 ml fresh peripheral blood.

This receptor was taken from a woman between 35 and 50 years old with Graves' ophthalmopathy. The rearrangement links TRBV27 to TRBJ1-1; 7 nucleotides agree with TRBD1. Sequencing was done on a sample of blood. CDR3 nucleotides: TGTGCCAGCAGTTGGGCAGGGGGACGAAACACTGAAGCTTTCTTT. Translated, it gives CASSWAGGRNTEAFF.